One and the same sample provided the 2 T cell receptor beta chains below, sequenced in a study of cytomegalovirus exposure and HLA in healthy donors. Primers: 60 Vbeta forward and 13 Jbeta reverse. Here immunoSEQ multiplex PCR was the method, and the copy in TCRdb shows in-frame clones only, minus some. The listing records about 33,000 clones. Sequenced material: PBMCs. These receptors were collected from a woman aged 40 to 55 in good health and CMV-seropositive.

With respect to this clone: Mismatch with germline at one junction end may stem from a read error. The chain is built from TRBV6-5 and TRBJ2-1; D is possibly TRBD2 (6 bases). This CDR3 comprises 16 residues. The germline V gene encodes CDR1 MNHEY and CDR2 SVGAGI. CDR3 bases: TGTGCCAGCAGTTACTGGGGGGAGAGCTCCGACAATGAGCAGTTCTTC. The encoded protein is CASSYWGESSDNEQFF.

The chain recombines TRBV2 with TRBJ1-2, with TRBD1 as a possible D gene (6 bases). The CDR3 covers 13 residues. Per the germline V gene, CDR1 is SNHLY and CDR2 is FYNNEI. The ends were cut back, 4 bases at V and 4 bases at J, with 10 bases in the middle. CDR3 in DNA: TGTGCCAGCAGTGCGGGCAGGGGCTATGGCTACACCTTC. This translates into CASSAGRGYGYTF.